The rows below give T cell receptor beta chains drawn from one sample of a study of blood T cell repertoires in COVID-19. The protocol was immunoSEQ multiplex PCR, while the TCRdb copy is restricted to in-frame clones and leaves out a portion. The sample consists of about 58,000 clones, about nine tenths of them appearing once. Sequences were obtained from peripheral blood. The receptors stem from a woman aged 55-70 years with active COVID-19. Each CDR3 is given without its conserved first and last residue.

TRBV3-1/TRBV3-2	13	TRBJ1-1	ASSQARDRNTEAF
TRBV3-1/TRBV3-2	13	TRBJ1-4	ASSQRQGSNEKLF
TRBV18	13	TRBJ1-5	ASSPGRDGGQPQH
TRBV5-1	11	TRBJ1-2	ASSSGIINGYT
TRBV30	13	TRBJ1-2	AWSVWADKLSGYT
TRBV20-1	9	TRBJ2-7	SARRNYEQY
TRBV5-1	14	TRBJ2-3	ASSLGLAGTSDTQY
TRBV19	12	TRBJ1-1	ATLTSGGPPEAF
TRBV25-1	14	TRBJ1-4	ASVSGTGRDWEKLF
TRBV28	13	TRBJ1-1	ASSHQLGRNTEAF
TRBV6-6	14	TRBJ1-2	ASSYSPDRVGYGYT
TRBV6-5	10	TRBJ2-5	ASSREKETQY
TRBV7-2	15	TRBJ2-5	ASSLTPDGGARETQY
TRBV9	13	TRBJ1-3	ASSVGDSEVNTIY
TRBV5-5	11	TRBJ2-5	ASSFLAGETQY
TRBV12-5	12	TRBJ1-4	ASGPTGGVEKLF
TRBV18	14	TRBJ2-6	ASSPAGAAGANVLT
TRBV6-2/TRBV6-3	14	TRBJ1-2	ASSSGGSQGIYGYT
TRBV7-2	14	TRBJ2-1	ASSLVGRGAYNEQF
TRBV7-9	12	TRBJ2-1	ASSPDRGHNEQF
TRBV6-5	12	TRBJ2-5	ASRRLRESETQY
TRBV5-1	14	TRBJ1-1	ASSRGRDTKNTEAF
TRBV2	13	TRBJ1-4	ASPKGDRANEKLF
TRBV11-2	14	TRBJ1-1	ASSEAGQGASTEAF
TRBV4-1	14	TRBJ2-1	ASSPERRRNYNEQF
TRBV10-2	13	TRBJ2-3	ASSEALAGVDTQY
TRBV9	13	TRBJ2-1	ASSVGGTGPSEQF